These 16 T cell receptor beta chains were sequenced from one sample in a study of beta chain features in type 1 diabetes. Every bit of the isolated RNA underwent reverse transcription, so sequencing read expressed TCRB transcripts. Method: immunoSEQ multiplex PCR; TCRdb's copy keeps in-frame clones and lacks some. This sample has 680,000 or so clones; roughly 16% occur once, and the top ten carry more than 0.08%. Sequencing was done on a sample of naive CD4+ T cells from blood. The receptors stem from a man between 18 and 29 years old in good health.

Only a few counts were recorded for this clone. The chain carries TRBV6-5 and TRBJ2-7, with TRBD1 as a possible D gene (6 bases). Trimming pared 5 bases from V and 6 bases from J, leaving 20 bases between. This CDR3 contains 15 residues. Germline assignment: CDR1 MNHEY and CDR2 SVGAGI. DNA for the CDR3: TGTGCCAGCAGTGTCCCCGGGACAACTACGGGCGAGCAGTACTTC. Translated: CASSVPGTTTGEQYF.

This chain joins TRBV10-3 and TRBJ2-3; 9 bases are shared with TRBD2. Per germline, CDR1 ENHRY and CDR2 SYGVKD. CDR3 length: 15 residues. J lost 2 bases, V lost 4 bases, and 4 bases had no gene match. CDR3 coding DNA: TGTGCCATCAGTGTGACTAGCGGCCTCACAGATACGCAGTATTTT. Amino acid sequence: CAISVTSGLTDTQYF.

This clone has just a few counts. The chain joins TRBV2 to TRBJ2-5; D ambiguous. V was trimmed by 4 bases and J by 3 bases, leaving 9 bases between them. The CDR3 runs 13 residues. The germline gives CDR1 SNHLY, CDR2 FYNNEI. The CDR3 loop is CASSVRFEETQYF. CDR3 bases: TGTGCCAGCAGTGTCAGGTTTGAAGAGACCCAGTACTTC.

The chain joins TRBV28 to TRBJ2-7; D is possibly TRBD1 or TRBD2 (5 bases each). Germline V lookup: CDR1 MDHEN, CDR2 SYDVKM. Trimming removed 4 bases from V and 3 bases from J, with 16 bases in between. This CDR3 has 15 amino acids. CDR3 sequence reads: CASSSPSAGSYEQYF. CDR3 in DNA: TGTGCCAGCAGTTCTCCTTCGGCAGGGAGCTACGAGCAGTACTTC.

Only a few counts were recorded for this clone. This chain connects TRBV14 to TRBJ2-2; D may be TRBD1 or TRBD2 (5 bases each). CDR1 is SGHDN, CDR2 FVKESK, per germline. The V gene lost 8 bases and the J gene lost 4 bases, with 20 bases spanning the gap. The CDR3 contains 16 residues. CDR3 DNA sequence: TGTGCCAGCCAAAGGGGACGGGGAAAGATCACCGGGGAGCTGTTTTTT. The encoded protein is CASQRGRGKITGELFF.

V gene TRBV29-1 combines with J gene TRBJ2-7; possible D gene TRBD1, 5 bases. V was cut by 6 bases and J by 3 bases, with 9 bases left in between. This CDR3 is 11 amino acids long. Germline V CDR1 and CDR2: SQVTM, ANQGSEA. The CDR3 nucleotides are TGCAGCGTCAGACAGATCTACGAGCAGTACTTC. This codes for CSVRQIYEQYF.

This clone was observed a handful of times. The V and J genes are TRBV2 and TRBJ2-3, with TRBD2 identical over 7 bases. The CDR3 totals 15 residues. V dropped 5 bases and J dropped 3; count of bases not matched to a gene: 8. Germline CDR1 is SNHLY and CDR2 is FYNNEI. The CDR3 sequence: CASSMERGVTDTQYF. The CDR3 nucleotides are TGTGCCAGCAGTATGGAGCGGGGTGTTACAGATACGCAGTATTTT.

This clone was counted a few times. The genes are TRBV9 and TRBJ2-1; 10 bases agree with TRBD2. With V trimmed by 0 bases and J by 8 bases, 5 bases remained unmatched. Germline CDR1 and CDR2: SGDLS and YYNGEE. CDR3 length equals 15 residues. CDR3 sequence: CASSVVSGGAHEQFF. Written as DNA, the CDR3 is TGTGCCAGCAGCGTAGTCAGCGGGGGGGCCCATGAGCAGTTCTTC.

This chain connects TRBV11-2 to TRBJ2-1, with 8 bases matching TRBD2. In germline, CDR1 is SGHAT, CDR2 FQNNGV. This CDR3 is 15 amino acids long. V was pared by 5 bases and J by 6 bases, with 9 bases of the junction left unmatched. The CDR3 nucleotides are TGTGCCAGCAGCACACGGGGGGGCGTGGGCAATGAGCAGTTCTTC. This sequence encodes CASSTRGGVGNEQFF.

This clone was recorded a few times. The chain is built from TRBV7-8 and TRBJ2-7; D is undetermined. V gave up 6 bases and J gave up 0 bases, with 15 bases separating them. Germline V gene sequence: CDR1 SGHVS, CDR2 FQNEAQ. The CDR3 is 15 residues long. This CDR3 is CASRPLGRYSYEQYF. CDR3 in DNA: TGTGCCAGCAGACCACTCGGGCGTTACTCCTACGAGCAGTACTTC.

The rearrangement links TRBV15 to TRBJ2-2, with D maybe TRBD1 (6 bases). The CDR3 covers 15 residues. Looked up from germline, CDR1 is LNHNV and CDR2 is YYDKDF (reference sequence). Trimming left V 4 bases short and J 5 bases short, with 14 bases between. CDR3 sequence: CATSKNREYTGELFF. CDR3 in DNA: TGTGCCACCAGCAAGAACAGGGAGTATACCGGGGAGCTGTTTTTT.

A single count supports this clone. This sequence joins TRBV20-1 and TRBJ1-2; possible D gene TRBD1, 6 bases. The germline V gene encodes CDR1 DFQATT and CDR2 SNEGSKA (reference sequence). The CDR3 is 11 residues long. Written as DNA, the CDR3 is TGCAGCGAGGGGGGAGGCCATGGCTACACCTTC. It translates to CSEGGGHGYTF.

This clone was seen more than once but under ten times. This chain uses TRBV27 with TRBJ2-2; the D gene is possibly TRBD1 (5 bases). The germline gives CDR1 MNHEY, CDR2 SMNVEV (reference sequence). Trimming removed 6 bases at V and 2 bases at J, with 16 bases between. The CDR3 has 16 residues. CDR3 in DNA: TGTGCCAGCAGGGGGCGACTTCCCTCAAACACCGGGGAGCTGTTTTTT. Translating it yields CASRGRLPSNTGELFF.

In its sample, this clone was seen a few times. V and J are TRBV2 and TRBJ2-7, with D possibly being TRBD2 (6 bases). The germline V gene has CDR1 SNHLY and CDR2 FYNNEI. V lost 7 bases, J lost 0 bases, and 22 bases lay in between. This CDR3 contains 17 residues. CDR3 region: CASTRPSTGLFSYEQYF. In DNA, the CDR3 is TGTGCCAGCACCCGCCCAAGTACAGGACTATTCTCCTACGAGCAGTACTTC.

This clone was detected a few times. This sequence joins TRBV4-3 and TRBJ2-7; 8 bases are a match to TRBD1. In germline, CDR1 is LGHNA, CDR2 YSLEER. V lost 4 bases, J lost 1 base, and 6 bases stayed unmatched. The CDR3 contains 15 residues. This chain's CDR3 is CASSPGDRKSYEQYF. The CDR3, as DNA: TGCGCCAGCAGCCCCGGGGACAGGAAGTCCTACGAGCAGTACTTC.

V is TRBV18 and J is TRBJ1-1; 9 bases are a match to TRBD1. This CDR3 is built from 14 residues. V trimming: 3 bases; J trimming: 4 bases; junction bases outside the gene matches: 3. Per germline, CDR1 KGHSH and CDR2 LQKENI. The DNA for the CDR3 is TGTGCCAGCTCACCGGGACAGGGAACCACTGAAGCTTTCTTT. Protein: CASSPGQGTTEAFF.